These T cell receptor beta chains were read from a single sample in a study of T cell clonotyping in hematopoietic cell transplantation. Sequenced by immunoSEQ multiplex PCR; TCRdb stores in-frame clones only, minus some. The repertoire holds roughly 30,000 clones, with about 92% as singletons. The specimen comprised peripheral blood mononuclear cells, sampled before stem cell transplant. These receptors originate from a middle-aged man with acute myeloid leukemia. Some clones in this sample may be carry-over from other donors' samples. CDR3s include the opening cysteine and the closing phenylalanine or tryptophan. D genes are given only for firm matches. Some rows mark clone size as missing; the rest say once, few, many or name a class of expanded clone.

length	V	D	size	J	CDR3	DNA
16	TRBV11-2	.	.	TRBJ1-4	CASSLDVGAGREKLFF	TGTGCCAGCAGCTTAGATGTTGGGGCGGGTCGTGAAAAACTGTTTTTT
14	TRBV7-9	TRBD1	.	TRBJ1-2	CASSSYTGGDGYTF	TGTGCCAGCAGCTCATATACAGGGGGCGATGGCTACACCTTC
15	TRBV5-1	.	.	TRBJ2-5	CASSFGGLHQETQYF	TGCGCCAGCAGCTTCGGGGGTCTACACCAAGAGACCCAGTACTTC
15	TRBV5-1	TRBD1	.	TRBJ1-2	CASSPFQGAGYGYTF	TGCGCCAGCAGCCCGTTCCAGGGGGCCGGGTATGGCTACACCTTC
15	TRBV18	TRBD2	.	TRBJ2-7	CASSPGLANSYEQYF	TGTGCCAGCTCACCGGGACTAGCGAACTCCTACGAGCAGTACTTC
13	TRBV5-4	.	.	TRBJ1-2	CASSSGLNYGYTF	TGTGCCAGCAGCTCGGGGCTTAACTATGGCTACACCTTC
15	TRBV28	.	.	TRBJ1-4	CASSLGYGTNEKLFF	TGTGCCAGCAGTTTAGGTTATGGAACTAATGAAAAACTGTTTTTT
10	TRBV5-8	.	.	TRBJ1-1	CASSFSEAFF	TGTGCCAGCAGCTTTTCTGAAGCTTTCTTT
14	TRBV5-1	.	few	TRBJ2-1	CASSFQGRGDEQFF	TGCGCCAGCAGCTTTCAGGGGAGGGGTGATGAGCAGTTCTTC
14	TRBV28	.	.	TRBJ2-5	CASSPGGGEETQYF	TGTGCCAGCAGTCCAGGGGGGGGAGAGGAGACCCAGTACTTC
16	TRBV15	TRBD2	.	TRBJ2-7	CATSRTKREGTYEQYF	TGTGCCACCAGCAGGACCAAACGGGAGGGAACCTACGAGCAGTACTTC
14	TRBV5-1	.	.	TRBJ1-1	CASSLVSANTEAFF	TGCGCCAGCAGCTTGGTTAGCGCGAACACTGAAGCTTTCTTT
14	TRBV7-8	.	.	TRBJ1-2	CASSLAGVNYGYTF	TGTGCCAGCAGCTTAGCGGGGGTCAACTATGGCTACACCTTC
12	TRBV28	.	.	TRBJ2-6	CASRSGANVLTF	TGTGCCAGCAGGTCTGGGGCCAACGTCCTGACTTTC
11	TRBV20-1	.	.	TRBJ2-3	CSAASGGKQYF	TGCAGTGCAGCCTCAGGGGGGAAGCAGTATTTT
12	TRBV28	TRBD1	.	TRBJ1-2	CASSGQGYGYTF	TGTGCCAGCAGTGGACAGGGATATGGCTACACCTTC